This is a list of T cell receptor beta chains from one sample in a study of cytomegalovirus exposure and HLA in healthy donors. This table comes from immunoSEQ multiplex PCR, and its TCRdb copy is limited to in-frame clones, with some not included. The sample holds about 60,000 clones; about 96% are singletons and the top ten take around 0.9%. The sequencing input was PBMCs. These receptors were obtained from a man aged 18 to 30 in good health and CMV-seronegative. Both conserved end residues are part of each CDR3. Each record gives: V gene, J gene, CDR3 protein.

V gene: TRBV7-9; J gene: TRBJ2-1; CDR3 protein: CASSPIPGQGIYHEQFF
V gene: TRBV18; J gene: TRBJ2-3; CDR3 protein: CASSPRTSGIADTQYF
V gene: TRBV11-2; J gene: TRBJ2-1; CDR3 protein: CASSYTSGKSNEQFF
V gene: TRBV5-4; J gene: TRBJ2-1; CDR3 protein: CASSLDLANEQFF
V gene: TRBV18; J gene: TRBJ2-1; CDR3 protein: CASSPSGGSYNEQFF
V gene: TRBV27; J gene: TRBJ2-2; CDR3 protein: CASGPLAGADTGELFF
V gene: TRBV28; J gene: TRBJ1-2; CDR3 protein: CASTWTGTSHYGYTF
V gene: TRBV5-4; J gene: TRBJ2-5; CDR3 protein: CASSLESSSETQYF
V gene: TRBV2; J gene: TRBJ2-7; CDR3 protein: CASRDDSYEQYF
V gene: TRBV28; J gene: TRBJ2-1; CDR3 protein: CASTLGGYNEQFF
V gene: TRBV28; J gene: TRBJ1-2; CDR3 protein: CASNNLRTSNYGYTF
V gene: TRBV5-5; J gene: TRBJ1-5; CDR3 protein: CASSPRLDNQPQHF
V gene: TRBV19; J gene: TRBJ1-5; CDR3 protein: CASSIRDLGQPQHF
V gene: TRBV5-1; J gene: TRBJ2-5; CDR3 protein: CASSPLAGGGLETQYF
V gene: TRBV27; J gene: TRBJ2-3; CDR3 protein: CASSTQTDTQYF
V gene: TRBV6-1; J gene: TRBJ1-1; CDR3 protein: CASLFGENTEAFF
V gene: TRBV6-6; J gene: TRBJ1-5; CDR3 protein: CASSYSIQYSNQPQHF
V gene: TRBV11-2; J gene: TRBJ2-7; CDR3 protein: CASSSLTGDGEQYF
V gene: TRBV6-5; J gene: TRBJ2-3; CDR3 protein: CASSSLGGVADTQYF
V gene: TRBV30; J gene: TRBJ2-6; CDR3 protein: CAWARFSGANVLTF
V gene: TRBV28; J gene: TRBJ2-1; CDR3 protein: CASSPRRGRYNEQFF
V gene: TRBV29-1; J gene: TRBJ1-2; CDR3 protein: CSVPRDGYTF
V gene: TRBV6-1; J gene: TRBJ2-1; CDR3 protein: CASSEMEGASNEQFF
V gene: TRBV5-1; J gene: TRBJ2-2; CDR3 protein: CASSSAGLGSGAGELFF
V gene: TRBV7-6; J gene: TRBJ2-1; CDR3 protein: CASSLARDRGRLMYNEQFF
V gene: TRBV2; J gene: TRBJ2-7; CDR3 protein: CASSVGPSYEQYF
V gene: TRBV11-2; J gene: TRBJ2-1; CDR3 protein: CASSSWGLAYNEQFF
V gene: TRBV7-9; J gene: TRBJ2-5; CDR3 protein: CASSFPGERETQYF
V gene: TRBV6-5; J gene: TRBJ2-2; CDR3 protein: CASSYYVQGELFF
V gene: TRBV11-2; J gene: TRBJ2-7; CDR3 protein: CASSLGQGAYEQYF
V gene: TRBV6-4; J gene: TRBJ2-1; CDR3 protein: CASSDSPTNEQFF
V gene: TRBV5-1; J gene: TRBJ2-3; CDR3 protein: CASSLFQGSTDTQYF
V gene: TRBV5-1; J gene: TRBJ2-7; CDR3 protein: CASSLLGTETGKYF
V gene: TRBV28; J gene: TRBJ2-1; CDR3 protein: CASSKLAGGHEQFF
V gene: TRBV5-3; J gene: TRBJ1-2; CDR3 protein: CARSSGQGNDYGYTF
V gene: TRBV7-7; J gene: TRBJ2-7; CDR3 protein: CASSTGGGGEQYF
V gene: TRBV6-5; J gene: TRBJ1-2; CDR3 protein: CASSSGLNRYGYTF
V gene: TRBV7-2; J gene: TRBJ1-5; CDR3 protein: CASSLAGRPQHF
V gene: TRBV29-1; J gene: TRBJ2-2; CDR3 protein: CSVGGVRDRGMTGELFF
V gene: TRBV11-3; J gene: TRBJ2-5; CDR3 protein: CASSLDGGQGQETQYF
V gene: TRBV2; J gene: TRBJ2-7; CDR3 protein: CASSEESGSLYEQYF
V gene: TRBV9; J gene: TRBJ2-1; CDR3 protein: CASSEQGILDEQFF
V gene: TRBV7-9; J gene: TRBJ2-3; CDR3 protein: CASSLGAANTDTQYF
V gene: TRBV18; J gene: TRBJ2-1; CDR3 protein: CASSLRQGLYNEQFF
V gene: TRBV28; J gene: TRBJ1-5; CDR3 protein: CASRGRDRVLISIDQPQHF
V gene: TRBV6-5; J gene: TRBJ2-7; CDR3 protein: CASSPGSFGEQYF
V gene: TRBV4-3; J gene: TRBJ2-3; CDR3 protein: CASSLRRDTDTQYF
V gene: TRBV10-3; J gene: TRBJ2-7; CDR3 protein: CAISELPGQGYEQYF
V gene: TRBV29-1; J gene: TRBJ2-1; CDR3 protein: CSVDPGAEQFF
V gene: TRBV6-1; J gene: TRBJ2-7; CDR3 protein: CASSFRTSGRYEQYF